The present T cell receptor beta chain was sequenced within a study of blood T cells in healthy people across ages (dated by TCRdb to the mid-2010s). Regarding the complete study: Template switching captured roughly one uniquely barcoded TCR beta cDNA molecule per two T cells in model experiments. To avoid experimental bias, donors of different ages were randomly spread across the sequencing lanes. Using deep sequencing normalized with unique cDNA molecular identifiers, the study measured how TCR beta repertoire diversity changes with age. Donors were grouped into four age groups: young (average roughly 16 years), middle-aged (39), aged (around 60) and long-lived (82). Using the same blood draw, the study looked at two additional independent replicas of 1 million unique cDNA reads for two donors, one aged 18 to 29 and the other aged 80 or older. The paper's findings and limits, for the study overall: Observed TCR beta diversity per million T cells fell roughly linearly with age, and a significant reduction was already apparent by age roughly 41. Conclusive comparison of naive and antigen-experienced compartments was prevented by the profiling of bulk unsorted PBMCs. A strong correlation was found between observed TCR beta diversity and the percentage of naive T cells measured by flow cytometry. Estimates of total diversity from one million sequenced T cells were regarded as lower bounds and underestimates. Compared with the aged group, the long-lived group had more naive CD4+ T cells, fewer expanded clones and increased TCR diversity, suggesting age selection. Because donor CMV infection status was unknown, age-related changes in expanded clonotypes were potentially confounded.

Libraries were built with 5' RACE. The sequencer was an Illumina HiSeq 2500. A second PCR of roughly 6 to 11 cycles was run with a J-beta primer mix and a sample-barcoded 5' primer. A unique molecular identifier was introduced onto each TCR beta cDNA molecule by a template-switch 5' adaptor carrying 12 random nucleotides. Each sample yielded at least 3 million CDR3-containing paired-end reads. The Mint cDNA synthesis kit, primed by a TRBC-specific oligonucleotide, was used to synthesize first-strand cDNA from all RNA. Following uracil-DNA glycosylase treatment, a first 18-cycle PCR with universal primers M1SS and BC2_uni_R was performed on all cDNA. Processing in the source paper ran as follows. Normalization of each sample was performed by random selection of 1 million high-quality reads, each carrying a distinct molecular identifier. Instead of being binned into consensus sequences, reads with shared molecular identifiers were discarded. MiTCR, set to a Q25 quality threshold and the strictest error-elimination algorithm, was used for CDR3 identification, clonotype clustering and error correction. A nonparametric unseen species model using Euler transformation provided a lower-bound estimate of total TCR beta diversity. The raw public data were reprocessed by TCRdb itself: fastp quality trimming at Q25, MiXCR clonotype calling, in-frame beta chains only. CDR3 protein sequences are deduplicated, and each keeps its most common genes and DNA. TCRdb assigned the V and J calls; the authors' analysis was not used. This sample is represented by hundreds of thousands of distinct CDR3 sequences; roughly 64% of them were singletons. The top ten constitute roughly 20% of the sample.

Clipping removes 0 bases from V and 4 bases from J, with 12 as the unmatched junction base count. There are 19 amino acids in the CDR3, from cysteine to phenylalanine inclusive. Kept here is only the CDR3 DNA, which spans 57 bases and is read in frame from base 1. Per the germline V gene, LGHNA is the CDR1 and YNFKEQ is the CDR2. This clonotype has just a few counts. Its antigen is not yet known. It has no much larger one-base neighbor in the sample; base qualities were not kept. Systemically healthy Caucasian individuals from Russia, around 39 in total and aged about 6 to 95 years, were included as donors. Approximately 9.3 milliliters of peripheral blood were collected from each donor into EDTA-treated Vacutainer tubes. Ficoll-Paque density-gradient centrifugation was used to isolate PBMCs, with at least 7 million per sample. Total RNA was extracted from PBMCs with Trizol reagent, with at least 6 micrograms obtained per sample. Naive CD45RAhigh/CD27high T cell percentages were measured by flow cytometry on a PBMC aliquot from every donor.

This sequence uses TRBV4-2 and TRBJ2-6, and 7 bases in between align with TRBD1. The receptor comes from a man aged 25 to 45 in good health. Specimen: blood. The DNA sequence is as follows: TGTGCCAGCAGCCAAGAGTATCGACAGGGCCAAGGCGGGGCCAACGTCCTGACTTTC. It translates to CASSQEYRQGQGGANVLTF.